This record concerns one T cell receptor beta chain sequence. The data were taken from a study of technical replicates of blood from a handful of donors. Trimming took off 5 bases at V and 0 bases at J, with 11 bases between the two ends. Germline V lookup: CDR1 SNHLY, CDR2 FYNNEI. The CDR3 has 15 residues. Assay: immunoSEQ multiplex PCR; the TCRdb copy retains only in-frame clones and omits some. The sample lists 87,000 or so clones, over 90% occurring once. The TCR sequence derives from a human donor in good health. This chain uses TRBV2 with TRBJ1-3; D possibly corresponds to TRBD1 (5 bases). Sequenced: T cells isolated from PBMCs. CDR3 protein: CASSLLQVSGNTIYF. The CDR3 DNA follows: TGTGCCAGCAGTCTACTACAGGTCTCTGGAAACACCATATATTTT.